Listed below are T cell receptor beta chains from one sample, sequenced in a study of blood T cell repertoires in COVID-19. Sequencing was performed with immunoSEQ multiplex PCR; in TCRdb, only in-frame clones are kept and a portion is missing. Among approximately 240,000 clones, 80% to 90% were seen once, and the ten largest hold roughly 2.6%. Sequenced sample: peripheral blood. These receptors were collected from a man aged 45-60 years who had recovered from COVID-19. CDR3s include the opening cysteine and the closing phenylalanine or tryptophan. The order of the fields is J gene, D gene, V gene, clone size, CDR3 protein, CDR3 DNA. A D gene is named only where the DNA matches it firmly. Clone size is given for some rows only: seen once, a few or many times, or a class if the clone is expanded.

TRBJ2-2,-,TRBV9,-,CASGPHRADGRAGELFF,TGTGCCAGCGGACCCCATAGGGCCGACGGGAGAGCCGGGGAGCTGTTTTTT
TRBJ2-1,-,TRBV10-2,-,CASSVMTAPGSYNEQFF,TGCGCCAGCAGTGTCATGACAGCCCCAGGCTCCTACAATGAGCAGTTCTTC
TRBJ2-1,-,TRBV7-2,-,CASSLTISGNNEQFF,TGTGCCAGCAGCTTAACGATCTCGGGGAACAATGAGCAGTTCTTC
TRBJ2-7,TRBD2,TRBV7-2,few,CASSAGLVYEQYF,TGTGCCAGCAGCGCGGGACTAGTCTACGAGCAGTACTTC
TRBJ1-1,TRBD1,TRBV27,-,CASSYRTGGTEAFF,TGTGCCAGCAGTTATAGGACAGGGGGCACTGAAGCTTTCTTT
TRBJ1-1,-,TRBV3-1/TRBV3-2,-,CASSPRILNTEAFF,TGTGCCAGCAGCCCCAGGATCCTGAACACTGAAGCTTTCTTT
TRBJ1-3,-,TRBV6-5,-,CASSKTGHGNTIYF,TGTGCCAGCAGTAAAACAGGGCATGGAAACACCATATATTTT
TRBJ2-7,-,TRBV5-1,-,CASSSEPLSEQYF,TGCGCCAGCAGCTCCGAACCTTTGAGCGAGCAGTACTTC
TRBJ2-1,TRBD2,TRBV7-2,-,CASTGRAGANEQFF,TGTGCCAGCACCGGGAGGGCCGGGGCCAATGAGCAGTTCTTC
TRBJ2-1,TRBD2,TRBV19,-,CASSIVRQGRTSGSSHEQFF,TGTGCCAGTAGTATAGTGAGACAGGGACGGACTAGCGGGAGTAGTCATGAGCAGTTCTTC
TRBJ2-3,-,TRBV30,-,CAWAGGTGDTQYF,TGTGCCTGGGCCGGAGGGACGGGGGATACGCAGTATTTT
TRBJ2-3,TRBD2,TRBV7-9,-,CASTEERETRGDTQYF,TGTGCCAGCACGGAGGAGCGGGAGACCCGGGGAGATACGCAGTATTTT
TRBJ1-1,-,TRBV7-8,few,CASSQPGGMNTEAFF,TGTGCCAGCAGCCAACCGGGAGGCATGAACACTGAAGCTTTCTTT